The clone carrying this T cell receptor beta chain was seen a single time. The antigen remains undetermined. Use of 60 Vbeta and 13 Jbeta primers characterized the PCR. The method was immunoSEQ multiplex PCR; TCRdb's version includes in-frame clones alone and lacks a portion of them. Altogether under 150,000 clones are present, 77% being singletons, with the ten largest covering 1.1% to 1.5%. Trimming cost V 5 bases and J 3 bases, with 19 bases left between them. Germline V gene lookup returns CDR1 SGDLS and CDR2 YYNGEE. The CDR3 is 16 amino acids. This entry is derived from a study of cytomegalovirus exposure and HLA in healthy donors. Regarding the study as a whole: Cytomegalovirus association was listed for around 180 TCR beta chains.

J is TRBJ2-3 and V is TRBV9; D is possibly TRBD1 (5 bases). The receptor comes from a woman in her thirties or forties in good health and CMV-seronegative. Specimen: PBMCs. CDR3 nucleotide sequence: TGTGCCAGCAGGGAGACAGCAGGAGCCTTGACAGATACGCAGTATTTT. Translation: CASRETAGALTDTQYF.